This TCR beta chain came from a study of T cell changes during pregnancy in multiple sclerosis. V lost 0 bases and J 4 bases, leaving 13 bases between the germline ends. Germline V gene data show CDR1 as LGHNA and CDR2 as YSLEER. This CDR3 is 16 amino acids long. Some clones are missing from TCRdb's copy, which holds only in-frame ones; the method was immunoSEQ multiplex PCR. Here the sample spans roughly 29,000 clones, roughly nine tenths being singletons. V is TRBV4-3 and J is TRBJ2-1; a weak D match, TRBD2 (6 bases). The sequence was collected from a female donor with multiple sclerosis, enrolled in a pregnancy study. Sample: CD8+ T cells from peripheral blood mononuclear cells, taken before pregnancy. CDR3 in DNA: TGCGCCAGCAGCCAAGAACCCCGCGGGGCGTACAATGAGCAGTTCTTC. Its translation is CASSQEPRGAYNEQFF.